Here is one T cell receptor beta chain with its context. This record belongs to a study of blood T cell repertoires in COVID-19. Cohort assignment relied on participant-reported clinical history. Clones were read by immunoSEQ multiplex PCR, and TCRdb kept only the in-frame ones, dropping some. The sample holds a few hundred thousand clones; over 85% are singletons and the top ten take more than 9%. The CDR3 is made up of 18 amino acids. The V gene lost 4 bases and the J gene lost 5 bases, with 24 bases spanning the gap. Germline loops: CDR1 SGHKS, CDR2 YYEKEE (reference sequence). The material sequenced was PBMCs or T cells enriched from blood (not recorded which). The chain recombines TRBV5-5 with TRBJ2-2; D perhaps matches TRBD2 (6 bases). The TCR sequence derives from a woman aged 25 to 45 who had recovered from COVID-19. CDR3 amino acids: CASSTTGQGLRGTGELFF. The CDR3 DNA follows: TGTGCCAGCAGCACGACCGGGCAGGGACTGAGGGGAACCGGGGAGCTGTTTTTT. Full variable domain (rest looked up from reference TRBV5-5 and TRBJ2-2): DAGVTQSPTHLIKTRGQQVTLRCSPISGHKSVSWYQQVLGQGPQFIFQYYEKEERGRGNFPDRFSARQFPNYSSELNVNALLLGDSALYLCASSTTGQGLRGTGELFFGEGSRLTVL.